Included here is one T cell receptor (beta chain) sequence, with context. This clone's antigen is unknown. Base qualities are missing; no much larger clone stands one base away. The cohort consisted of 600 to 750 healthy bone marrow donors. Cohort members were all nominally healthy when sampled, although unrecorded immune exposures were likely present. The donor tested CMV seronegative and was one of the 352 seronegative cohort members. A peripheral blood sample was provided by each donor, and peripheral blood mononuclear cells were used for TCR beta sequencing. Genomic DNA extraction from the blood cell samples was performed with the Qiagen DNeasy Blood Extraction Kit. The source of the sample is a study of cytomegalovirus exposure and HLA in healthy donors (TCRdb year 2017). About the full investigation: In an earlier analysis of roughly 500 of the donors, less than 350 Gb of sequence data and approximately 100 million unique TCR beta sequences from roughly 180 million T cells were reported. An early release that covered fewer than 750 HLA-typed donors contained around 300 gigabases of sequencing data and about 84 million unique TCR sequences. The genetic ancestry cluster associated with self-reported Caucasian donors included around four fifths of the approximately 410 genotyped donors. The study was designed to test whether signatures of past pathogen exposure could be identified by cataloging public T cell receptors. The T cell repertoires of some 670 subjects were profiled by immunosequencing and related to cytomegalovirus serostatus. Besides the first cohort of roughly 660 subjects, a separate validation cohort made up of roughly 130 different subjects was used. High-throughput TCR immunosequencing, statistical association of individual TCRs with disease status, and machine learning were combined to predict cytomegalovirus infection status. To study patterns of TCR occurrence, a later analysis re-analyzed previously published TCR beta repertoires from 550 to 800 donors and added high-resolution HLA genotyping. The later analysis used no new phenotypic data to find candidate immune exposures, relying instead on TCR beta sequences and their occurrence across donors. In an earlier analysis of around 540 of the donors, high-throughput TCR beta sequencing was used to judge whether each TCR beta V gene segment behaved as functional or pseudogenic. Alongside the repertoire data, information on donor age, sex, ethnicity and CMV serostatus was compiled. In a later genetic analysis, genome-wide SNP genotypes for about three fifths of the roughly 670 donors were used, and that subset was treated as a discovery cohort. Every repertoire in the discovery cohort had been generated on one and the same sequencing platform. Both class I and class II loci were covered by HLA typing, at four-digit resolution. The number of donors typed differed by locus, with about 629-640 for A, B, C, DRB1 and DQB1, roughly 550 for DQA1, 600 to 610 for DPA1, and approximately 470 for DPB1. Roughly five DR-DQ haplotypes were handled as single units for association and clustering because linkage in the cohort was strong. On average, about 240,000 unique TCR beta nucleotide sequences were sequenced per donor among a few hundred genotyped donors of the cohort, with roughly 18% of those sequences being non-productive.

Library preparation employed the immunoSEQ multiplex PCR assay. For the multiplex PCR, a mixture combining 60 forward primers for TCR Vbeta segments and 13 reverse primers for TCR Jbeta segments was used. The CDR3 region of rearranged TCR beta genes was amplified from genomic DNA with a multiplex PCR assay. The Illumina HiSeq System was used to sequence the amplified TCR beta libraries as 87-base-pair reads. The study's processing was this. A later analysis tallied some 79 million unique TCR beta chains across the 666 repertoires, and about 12 million of those chains were shared by two or more donors. A nearest-neighbor algorithm error-corrected the raw reads and collapsed the reads into unique sequences, merging closely related sequences to remove PCR and sequencing errors. To assign V, D and J gene segments, CDR3 sequences were aligned to IMGT reference sequences. For a sequence to be retained, a match of at least six nucleotides to both a V gene segment and a J gene segment was required. A rearrangement counted as productive if the CDR3 had no stop codons and remained in frame with V and J, and every other rearrangement counted as non-productive. Following IMGT convention, CDR3 was defined as the stretch from the second conserved V-encoded cysteine to the conserved J-encoded phenylalanine. The earlier analysis of some 540 of the donors excluded any sequence lacking an unambiguous match to a single V gene segment. In an earlier analysis of roughly 500 of the donors, V segments were called functional above 56.7% productive rearrangements and were called segregating when the between-donor standard deviation exceeded 5%. To diagnose cytomegalovirus status from the catalog of TCR beta chain sequences, a statistical classification framework was built. In a later analysis, TCR nucleotide sequences were compared against IMGT/GENE-DB human TR gene sequences so that V and J genes could be assigned. The TCRdist pipeline was used in a later analysis to assign CDR3 sequences and most-parsimonious VDJ recombination scenarios. In a later analysis, every TCR beta chain was defined by the combination of its CDR3 amino acid sequence and its V-gene family, and reads without a unique V-gene family were dropped. A later analysis removed nearly 600 highly shared, low-generation-probability nucleotide sequences to deal with suspected cross-contamination and a sequencing artifact. For each public chain, a later analysis derived a clonal expansion index from normalized ranks of inferred template counts within each repertoire. In a later analysis, generation probabilities were computed with a VDJ recombination model fitted to out-of-frame rearrangements, and the resulting probabilities were checked against IGoR. A later analysis scored TCR-TCR, TCR-HLA and TCR-CMV co-occurrence with hypergeometric tests, applying a repertoire-size bias correction to TCR pairs. In a later analysis, false discovery rates were estimated by permuting HLA or CMV assignments 20 times. In a later analysis, co-occurring TCRs were grouped with DBSCAN, and TCRdist sequence similarity was added when clustering was performed within HLA-allele-positive subsets. Repertoires with fewer than 30,000 or more than 120,000 public chains were left out of co-occurrence clustering, as were a few repertoires with anomalous nucleotide sharing. Not all clones reach the TCRdb copy of this immuneACCESS table, which keeps in-frame sequences only. Checked studies attribute under half of the gap to unresolved V genes and leave the rest unexplained. V and J calls and clone size come straight from that table; D and trimming were deduced from the DNA. The sample table contains more than 250,000 clones; only one count was recorded for about 90% of them. The biggest ten clones account for around 2.1% of the sample.

Based on the germline V gene, the CDR1 and CDR2 sequences are MNHEY and SVGAGI. From the cysteine up to the phenylalanine, the CDR3 has a length of 14 residues. Kept here is only the CDR3 DNA, which spans 42 bases and is read in frame from base 1. Trimming accounts for 10 bases at V and 8 bases at J, while the number of junction bases matched to no gene is 10. The investigation overall reported the following: A further reported finding was that TCR beta sequences accurately predicted the HLA-A and HLA-B alleles for most subjects in the first cohort. Compared with the roughly 670-donor mean, donors in an Asian-associated ancestry cluster had fewer N-insertions in productive TCRs, according to a later genetic analysis. The authors suggested that the approach could potentially be generalized to other disease states and immunological phenotypes. This cohort had only TCR beta chains sequenced, and the lack of alpha or paired-chain data limited which features could be detected. Because HLA typing was missing for some donors at each locus, association tests included only the typed subset. A later analysis found that TCR association rates varied across HLA loci, with DRB1 alleles showing the most associated TCRs and HLA-C alleles the fewest. In a later analysis, about 17,000 TCR beta sequences were associated with specific HLA alleles at a false discovery rate of 0.05. A later analysis found that most CMV-associated TCR beta chains appeared HLA-restricted, with HLA associations seemingly driven largely by CMV exposure. Assigning TCR associations to individual alleles was difficult when HLA alleles, especially DR and DQ, strongly co-occurred. Linkage disequilibrium might explain the correlated functional status among segregating V segments, but an unknown experimental factor could not be ruled out. In a later analysis, HLA-associated TCR beta chains were found to be more clonally expanded and to have lower generation probabilities than equally common non-associated chains. Because counts were too low, roughly 18 rarely observed V segments, including chromosome 9 orphons, were left out of the earlier analysis of about 620 of the donors. In a later genetic analysis, a missense DCLRE1C variant was associated with V-gene and J-gene trimming of TCR beta chains, and the association was replicated in an independent cohort. CMV serostatus was the only immune exposure information available for the cohort. A total of around 150 TCR beta chains were listed by the study as associated with cytomegalovirus. Most TCR sequences were observed very rarely across donors, whereas some public TCRs were present in many individuals. In a later analysis, several top co-occurrence clusters were reported to appear linked to parvovirus B19, influenza, CMV and Epstein-Barr virus. An earlier analysis of several hundred of the donors showed that most TCR beta V segments appeared in productive rearrangements either about 90% or about 30% of the time, which broadly matched IMGT annotations. Roughly uniform sequencing depth across donors was assumed in presence/absence analyses, although this assumption may not hold. In vitro tests confirmed that a few of the cytomegalovirus-associated TCR beta chains recognize cytomegalovirus antigens. Some IMGT-functional V segments, including TRBV6-2 and TRBV6-3, could not be distinguished by the 87-base-pair reads and were therefore excluded. The sequencing pipeline was judged likely to have produced a cluster of highly shared sequence variants as a technical artifact. In both the original and validation cohorts, the classifier was reported to diagnose cytomegalovirus status with high specificity and sensitivity.

The sequencing input was PBMCs. The rearranged chain carries TRBV6-5 and TRBJ2-1, with 11 bases aligning to TRBD1. The receptor comes from a woman aged 18-29 years in good health and CMV-seronegative. The bases read TGTGCCACGAAGCCCGGGACAGGGGGATATGAGCAGTTCTTC. This gives the protein CATKPGTGGYEQFF.